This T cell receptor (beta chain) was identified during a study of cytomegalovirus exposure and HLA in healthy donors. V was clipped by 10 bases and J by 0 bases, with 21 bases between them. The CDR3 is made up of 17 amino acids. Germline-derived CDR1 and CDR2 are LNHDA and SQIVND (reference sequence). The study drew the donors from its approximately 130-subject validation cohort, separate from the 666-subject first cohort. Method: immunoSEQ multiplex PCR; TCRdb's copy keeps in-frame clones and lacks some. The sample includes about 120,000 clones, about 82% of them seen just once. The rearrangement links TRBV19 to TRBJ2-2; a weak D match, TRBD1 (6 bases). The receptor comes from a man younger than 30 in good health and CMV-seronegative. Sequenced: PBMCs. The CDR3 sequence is CATPRAQAGANTGELFF. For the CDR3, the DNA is TGTGCCACCCCGAGAGCCCAAGCAGGGGCGAACACCGGGGAGCTGTTTTTT.